This entry is about one TCR beta chain. Its target is unknown. The source of the sample is a study of tumor-infiltrating lymphocytes in localized non-small cell lung cancer. Across the study: Several tumor histologies, both smoking statuses, and some post-neoadjuvant chemotherapy samples were included. Resected tumor was paired with non-adjacent uninvolved lung from the same patient.

Findings and limits, study-wide: TCR sequencing covered a subset of patients with enough tissue. Tumor T-cell fraction from TCR sequencing was not associated with recurrence-free survival (p = 0.61).

The repertoire was sequenced with immunoSEQ multiplex PCR; TCRdb's copy has only in-frame clones and lacks some. The table lists 5,500 to 7,000 clones, less than 85% of them singletons. The clonotype was recovered from a human donor with non-small cell lung cancer. The sample consisted of lung tumor tissue.

The CDR3, as DNA: TGCGCCAGCAGCTTGGAGACACCGTATGGCTACACCTTC. This codes for CASSLETPYGYTF. The chain has TRBV5-1 and TRBJ1-2; D is unresolved. Looked up from germline, CDR1 is SGHRS and CDR2 is YFSETQ. Trimming took 0 bases from V and 5 from J, leaving 8 bases between them. The CDR3 is 13 residues long.